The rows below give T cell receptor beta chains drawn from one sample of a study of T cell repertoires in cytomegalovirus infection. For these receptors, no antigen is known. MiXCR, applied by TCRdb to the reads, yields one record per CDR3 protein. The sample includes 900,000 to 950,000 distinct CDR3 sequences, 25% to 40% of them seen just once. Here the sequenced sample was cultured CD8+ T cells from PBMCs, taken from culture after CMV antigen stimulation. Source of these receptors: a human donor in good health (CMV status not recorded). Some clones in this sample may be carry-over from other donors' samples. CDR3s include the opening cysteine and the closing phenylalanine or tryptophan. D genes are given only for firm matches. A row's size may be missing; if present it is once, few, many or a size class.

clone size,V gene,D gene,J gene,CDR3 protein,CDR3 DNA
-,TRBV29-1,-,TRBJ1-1,CSVDGGDEAFF,TGCAGCGTTGATGGCGGAGATGAAGCTTTCTTT
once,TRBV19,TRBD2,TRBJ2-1,CASSIALAEVNNEQFF,TGTGCCAGTAGTATAGCCCTAGCGGAGGTCAACAATGAGCAGTTCTTC
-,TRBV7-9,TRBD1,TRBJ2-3,CASRLDRGTQYF,TGTGCCAGCAGGTTAGACAGGGGGACGCAGTATTTT
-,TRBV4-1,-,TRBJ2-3,CASSLRRAGAADTQYF,TGCGCCAGCAGCCTAAGACGGGCGGGGGCAGCAGATACGCAGTATTTT
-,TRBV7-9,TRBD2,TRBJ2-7,CVSSPPGGRSYEQYF,TGTGTCAGCAGCCCCCCGGGGGGAAGGTCCTACGAGCAGTACTTC
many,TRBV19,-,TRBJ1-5,CASSIGEGGANQPQHF,TGTGCCAGTAGTATAGGAGAGGGGGGCGCCAATCAGCCCCAGCATTTT
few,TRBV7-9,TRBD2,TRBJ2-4,CASSLVAGGPRNIQYF,TGTGCCAGCAGCTTAGTAGCGGGGGGGCCGAGAAACATTCAGTACTTC
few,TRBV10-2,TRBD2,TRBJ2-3,CASREGGYTSGGVTDTQYF,TGCGCCAGCAGGGAGGGGGGATATACTAGCGGGGGGGTTACAGATACGCAGTATTTT
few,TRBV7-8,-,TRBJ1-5,CASSRGGDNQPQHF,TGTGCCAGCAGCCGGGGCGGGGACAATCAGCCCCAGCATTTT
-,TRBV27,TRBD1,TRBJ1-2,CASSFLTGDGYTF,TGTGCCAGCAGTTTCCTAACAGGGGACGGCTACACCTTC
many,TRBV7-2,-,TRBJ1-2,CATIEERGYTF,TGTGCCACCATCGAGGAGAGGGGCTACACCTTC
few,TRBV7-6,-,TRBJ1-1,CASSPPGGGKAFF,TGTGCCAGCAGCCCCCCGGGGGGCGGGAAAGCTTTCTTT
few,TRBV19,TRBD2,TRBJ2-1,CASLAGGTYNEQFF,TGTGCCAGCCTAGCGGGGGGAACCTACAATGAGCAGTTCTTC
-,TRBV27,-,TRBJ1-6,CASSSQGGASPLHF,TGTGCCAGCAGTTCCCAAGGGGGGGCTTCACCCCTCCACTTT
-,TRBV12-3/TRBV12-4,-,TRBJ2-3,CASSFPLPDTQYF,TGTGCCAGCAGTTTCCCTCTCCCGGATACGCAGTATTTT
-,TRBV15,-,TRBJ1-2,CATSRVMAEYGYTF,TGTGCCACCAGCAGAGTAATGGCAGAATATGGCTACACCTTC
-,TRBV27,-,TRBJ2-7,CASSLAGEPTYEQYF,TGTGCCAGCAGTTTAGCGGGTGAACCTACCTACGAGCAGTACTTC
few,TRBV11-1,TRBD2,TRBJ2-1,CASSITPAGGYNEQFF,TGTGCCAGCAGCATAACCCCGGCGGGGGGATACAATGAGCAGTTCTTC
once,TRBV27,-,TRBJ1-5,CASSSAGNGQPQHF,TGTGCCAGCAGTTCCGCGGGGAACGGTCAGCCCCAGCATTTT
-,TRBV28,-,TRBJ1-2,CASRARSNYGYTF,TGTGCCAGCAGGGCCCGTTCTAACTATGGCTACACCTTC
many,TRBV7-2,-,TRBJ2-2,CASSSWEPATGELFF,TGTGCCAGCAGTTCCTGGGAGCCGGCCACCGGGGAGCTGTTTTTT
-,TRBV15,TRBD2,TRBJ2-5,CATSSPFIAGPQETQYF,TGTGCCACCAGCTCGCCTTTCATAGCGGGACCCCAAGAGACCCAGTACTTC
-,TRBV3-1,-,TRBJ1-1,CASSQGMRELNTEAFF,TGTGCCAGCAGCCAAGGGATGCGAGAGCTCAACACTGAAGCTTTCTTT
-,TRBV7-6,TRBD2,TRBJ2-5,CASSDGTSGAGTQYF,TGTGCCAGCAGCGACGGGACTAGCGGGGCGGGGACCCAGTACTTC
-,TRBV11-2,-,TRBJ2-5,CASSLSDQETQYF,TGTGCCAGCAGCTTATCGGATCAAGAGACCCAGTACTTC
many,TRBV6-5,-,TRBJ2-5,CASSWGVGVQETQYF,TGTGCCAGCAGTTGGGGGGTCGGCGTTCAAGAGACCCAGTACTTC
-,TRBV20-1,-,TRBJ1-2,CSASPNYGYTF,TGCAGTGCTTCGCCTAACTATGGCTACACCTTC
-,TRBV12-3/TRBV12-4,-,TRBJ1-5,CASSPRGGDRSNQPQHF,TGTGCCAGCAGCCCTCGGGGGGGCGACAGATCCAATCAGCCCCAGCATTTT
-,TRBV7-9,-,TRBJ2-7,CASSSSGRGASYEQYF,TGTGCCAGCAGCTCCTCGGGACGGGGGGCCTCTTACGAGCAGTACTTC
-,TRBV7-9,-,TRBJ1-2,CASRRTDGGTYGYTF,TGTGCCAGCCGAAGGACAGACGGGGGTACCTATGGCTACACCTTC
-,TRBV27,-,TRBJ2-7,CASKSGSSYEQYF,TGTGCCAGCAAATCAGGGAGCTCCTACGAGCAGTACTTC
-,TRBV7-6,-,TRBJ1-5,CASSLGIPESNQPQHF,TGTGCCAGCAGCTTGGGGATCCCAGAGAGCAATCAGCCCCAGCATTTT
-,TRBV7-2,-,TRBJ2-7,CASSLARHRVGEQYF,TGTGCCAGCAGCTTAGCGCGACACAGGGTGGGGGAGCAGTACTTC
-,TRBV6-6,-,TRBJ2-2,CASSYSVLLNTGELFF,TGTGCCAGCAGTTACTCTGTTCTTTTGAACACCGGGGAGCTGTTTTTT
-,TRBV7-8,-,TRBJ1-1,CANTPGAMNTEAFF,TGTGCCAACACCCCGGGGGCCATGAACACTGAAGCTTTCTTT
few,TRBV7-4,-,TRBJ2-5,CASSLGVAGEETQYF,TGTGCCAGCAGCTTAGGCGTAGCAGGGGAGGAGACCCAGTACTTC
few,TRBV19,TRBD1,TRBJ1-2,CASTPGQGDYGYTF,TGTGCCAGTACCCCCGGACAGGGGGATTATGGCTACACCTTC
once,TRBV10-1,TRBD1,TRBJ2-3,CASSETGGGTDTQYF,TGCGCCAGCAGCGAGACAGGGGGCGGCACAGATACGCAGTATTTT
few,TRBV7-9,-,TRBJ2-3,CASSLAVERRDTQYF,TGTGCCAGCAGCTTAGCGGTGGAGCGACGGGATACGCAGTATTTT
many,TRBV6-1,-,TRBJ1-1,CASSEGGTTMNTEAFF,TGTGCCAGCAGTGAAGGAGGGACAACCATGAACACTGAAGCTTTCTTT
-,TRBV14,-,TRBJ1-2,CASSQDPRGSNYGYTF,TGTGCCAGCAGCCAAGATCCTCGGGGTTCCAACTATGGCTACACCTTC
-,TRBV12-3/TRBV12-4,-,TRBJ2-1,CTSGRQGAYNEQFF,TGTACCAGCGGGCGACAGGGAGCCTACAATGAGCAGTTCTTC